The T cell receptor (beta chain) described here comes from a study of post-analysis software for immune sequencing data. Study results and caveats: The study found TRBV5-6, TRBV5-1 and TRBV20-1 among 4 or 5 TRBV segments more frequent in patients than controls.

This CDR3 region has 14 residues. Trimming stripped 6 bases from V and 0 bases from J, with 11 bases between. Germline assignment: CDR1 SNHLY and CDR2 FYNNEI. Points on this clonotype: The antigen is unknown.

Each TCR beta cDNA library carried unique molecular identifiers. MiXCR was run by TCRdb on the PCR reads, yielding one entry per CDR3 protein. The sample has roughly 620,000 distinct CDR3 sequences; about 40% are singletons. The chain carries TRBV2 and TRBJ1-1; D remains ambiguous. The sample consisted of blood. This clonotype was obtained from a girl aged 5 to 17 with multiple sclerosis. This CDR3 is CASRVQGMNTEAFF. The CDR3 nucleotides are TGTGCCAGCAGAGTCCAAGGGATGAACACTGAAGCTTTCTTT.